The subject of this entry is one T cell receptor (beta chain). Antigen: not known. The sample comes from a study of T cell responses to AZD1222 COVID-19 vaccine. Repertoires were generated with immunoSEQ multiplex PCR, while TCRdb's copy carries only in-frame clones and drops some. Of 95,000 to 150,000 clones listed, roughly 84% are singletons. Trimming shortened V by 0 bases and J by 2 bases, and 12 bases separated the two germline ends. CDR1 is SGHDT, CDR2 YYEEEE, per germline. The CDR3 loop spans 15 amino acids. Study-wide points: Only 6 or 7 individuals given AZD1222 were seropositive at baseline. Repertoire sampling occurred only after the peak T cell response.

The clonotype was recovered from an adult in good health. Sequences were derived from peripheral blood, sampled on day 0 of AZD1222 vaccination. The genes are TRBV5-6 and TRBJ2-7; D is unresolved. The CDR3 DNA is TGTGCCAGCAGCTTGGGGCCTGGTCTCGCCTACGAGCAGTACTTC. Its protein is CASSLGPGLAYEQYF.